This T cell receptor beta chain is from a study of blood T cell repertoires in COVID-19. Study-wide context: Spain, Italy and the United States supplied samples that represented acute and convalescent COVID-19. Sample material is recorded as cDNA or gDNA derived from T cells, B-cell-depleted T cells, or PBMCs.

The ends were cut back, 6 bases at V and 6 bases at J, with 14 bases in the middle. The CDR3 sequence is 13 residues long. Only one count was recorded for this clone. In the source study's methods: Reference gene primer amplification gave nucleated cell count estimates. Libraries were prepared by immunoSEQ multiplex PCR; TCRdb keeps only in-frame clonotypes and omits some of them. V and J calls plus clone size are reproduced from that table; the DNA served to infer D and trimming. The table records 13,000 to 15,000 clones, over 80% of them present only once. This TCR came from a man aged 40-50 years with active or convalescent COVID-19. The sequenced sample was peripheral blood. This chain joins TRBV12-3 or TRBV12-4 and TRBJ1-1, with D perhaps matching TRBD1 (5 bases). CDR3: CASRLRVSAEAFF. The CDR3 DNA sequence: TGTGCCAGCAGGCTCAGGGTGAGCGCTGAAGCTTTCTTT.